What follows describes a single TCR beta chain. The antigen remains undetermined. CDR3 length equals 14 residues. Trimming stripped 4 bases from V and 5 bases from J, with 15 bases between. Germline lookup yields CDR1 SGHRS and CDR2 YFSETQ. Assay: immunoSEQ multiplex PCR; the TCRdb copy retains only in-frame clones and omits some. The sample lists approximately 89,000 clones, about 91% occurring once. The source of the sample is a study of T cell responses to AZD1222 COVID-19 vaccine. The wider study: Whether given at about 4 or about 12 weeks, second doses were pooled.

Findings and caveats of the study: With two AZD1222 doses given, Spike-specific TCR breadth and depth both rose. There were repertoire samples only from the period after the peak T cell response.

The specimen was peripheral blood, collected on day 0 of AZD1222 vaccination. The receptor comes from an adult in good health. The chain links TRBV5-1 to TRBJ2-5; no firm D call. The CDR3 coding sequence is TGCGCCAGCAGCGCCCTGGGGTTGGGGGAGACCCAGTACTTC. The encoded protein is CASSALGLGETQYF.